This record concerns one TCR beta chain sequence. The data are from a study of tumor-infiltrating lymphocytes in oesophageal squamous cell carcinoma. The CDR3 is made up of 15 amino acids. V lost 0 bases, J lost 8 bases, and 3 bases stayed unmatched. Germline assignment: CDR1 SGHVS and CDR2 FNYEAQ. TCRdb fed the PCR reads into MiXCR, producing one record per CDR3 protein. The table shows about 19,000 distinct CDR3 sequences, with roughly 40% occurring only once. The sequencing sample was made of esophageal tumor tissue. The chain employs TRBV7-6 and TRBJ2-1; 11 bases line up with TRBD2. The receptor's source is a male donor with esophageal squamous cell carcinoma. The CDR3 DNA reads TGTGCCAGCAGCTTAGCTAGCGGGAGGGACGATGAGCAGTTCTTC. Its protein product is CASSLASGRDDEQFF.